The TCR beta chain described here comes from a study of long-term antiretroviral therapy in people with HIV. Germline CDR1 SGHAT, CDR2 FQNNGV. The CDR3 runs 14 residues. Trimming stripped 3 bases from V and 6 bases from J, with 15 bases between. Samples were assayed with immunoSEQ v3.0 at survey level. Profiled with immunoSEQ multiplex PCR; TCRdb holds only in-frame clones, not every one. Among approximately 29,000 clones listed, approximately 78% were seen once. The rearrangement uses TRBV11-2 and TRBJ2-7; no clear D gene. Source: unsorted PBMCs, taken 1.5 years before starting antiretroviral therapy. The receptor comes from a man between 18 and 29 years old with HIV. The CDR3, as DNA: TGTGCCAGCAGCTTTAGCCCAAAAATCGCCGAGCAGTACTTC. Translating gives CASSFSPKIAEQYF.